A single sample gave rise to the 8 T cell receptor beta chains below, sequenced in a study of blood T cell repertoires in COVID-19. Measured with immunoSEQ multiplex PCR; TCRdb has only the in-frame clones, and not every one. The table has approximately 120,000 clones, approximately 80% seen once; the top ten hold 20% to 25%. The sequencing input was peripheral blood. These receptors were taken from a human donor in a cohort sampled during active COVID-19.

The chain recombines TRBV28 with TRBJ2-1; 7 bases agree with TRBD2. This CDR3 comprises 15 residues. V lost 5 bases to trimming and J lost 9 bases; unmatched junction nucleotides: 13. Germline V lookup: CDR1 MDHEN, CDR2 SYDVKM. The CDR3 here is CASSRPSGMIGEQFF. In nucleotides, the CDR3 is TGTGCCAGCAGTAGACCCAGCGGGATGATCGGTGAGCAGTTCTTC.

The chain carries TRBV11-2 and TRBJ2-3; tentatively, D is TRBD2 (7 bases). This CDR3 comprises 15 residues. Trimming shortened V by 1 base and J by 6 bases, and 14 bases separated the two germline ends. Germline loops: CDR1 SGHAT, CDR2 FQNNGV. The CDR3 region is CASSLAGGGRDTQYF. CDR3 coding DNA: TGTGCCAGCAGCTTAGCTGGGGGGGGGCGGGATACGCAGTATTTT.

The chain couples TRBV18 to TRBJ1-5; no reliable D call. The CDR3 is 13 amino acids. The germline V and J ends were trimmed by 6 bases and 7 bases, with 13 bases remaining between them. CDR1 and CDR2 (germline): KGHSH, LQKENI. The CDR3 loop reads CASSESNLQPQHF. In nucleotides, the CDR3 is TGTGCCAGCTCGGAGAGTAACTTACAGCCCCAGCATTTT.

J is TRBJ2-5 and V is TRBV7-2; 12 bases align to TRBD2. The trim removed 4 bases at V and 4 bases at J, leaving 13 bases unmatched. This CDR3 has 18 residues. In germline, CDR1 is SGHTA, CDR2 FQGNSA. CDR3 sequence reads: CASSSDSLAGGGPETQYF. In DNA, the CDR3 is TGTGCCAGCAGCTCAGACTCACTAGCGGGAGGAGGTCCAGAGACCCAGTACTTC.

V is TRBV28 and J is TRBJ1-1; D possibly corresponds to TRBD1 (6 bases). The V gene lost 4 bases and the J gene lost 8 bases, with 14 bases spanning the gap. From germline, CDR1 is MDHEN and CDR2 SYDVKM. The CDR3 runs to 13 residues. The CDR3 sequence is CASSSGGRPEAFF. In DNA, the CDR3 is TGTGCCAGCAGTTCCGGGGGGCGGCCAGAAGCTTTCTTT.

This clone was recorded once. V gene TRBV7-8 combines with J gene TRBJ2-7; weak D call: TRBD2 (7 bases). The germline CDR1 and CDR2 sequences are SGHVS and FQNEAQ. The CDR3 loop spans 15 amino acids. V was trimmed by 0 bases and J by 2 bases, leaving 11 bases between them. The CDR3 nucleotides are TGTGCCAGCAGCTTAGCGAAGGGGGGGACCTACGAGCAGTACTTC. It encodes CASSLAKGGTYEQYF.

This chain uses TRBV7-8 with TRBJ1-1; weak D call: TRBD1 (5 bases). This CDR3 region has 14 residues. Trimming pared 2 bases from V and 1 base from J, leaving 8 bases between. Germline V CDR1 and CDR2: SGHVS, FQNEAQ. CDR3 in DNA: TGTGCCAGCAGCTTATGGGGGGGGAACACTGAAGCTTTCTTT. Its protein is CASSLWGGNTEAFF. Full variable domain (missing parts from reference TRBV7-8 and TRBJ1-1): GAGVSQSPRYKVAKRGQDVALRCDPISGHVSLFWYQQALGQGPEFLTYFQNEAQLDKSGLPSDRFFAERPEGSVSTLKIQRTQQEDSAVYLCASSLWGGNTEAFFGQGTRLTVV.

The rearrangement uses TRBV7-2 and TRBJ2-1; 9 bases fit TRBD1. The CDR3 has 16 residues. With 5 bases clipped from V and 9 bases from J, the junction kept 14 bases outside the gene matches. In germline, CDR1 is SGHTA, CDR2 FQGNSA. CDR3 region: CASSPFRDRVTVEQFF. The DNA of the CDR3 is TGTGCCAGCAGCCCTTTCCGGGACAGGGTAACGGTTGAGCAGTTCTTC.